This record looks at one TCR beta chain sequence and its context. The antigen is undetermined. The CDR3 length is 13 residues. Trimming shortened V by 3 bases and J by 3 bases, and 7 bases separated the two germline ends. The germline CDR1 and CDR2 sequences are SGHNT and YENEEA. The sample originates from a study of graft-versus-host responses after intestinal transplantation. Whole-study context: Anti-thymocyte globulin induction was given to all recipients, followed by tacrolimus and steroids for two to four years. Study results and caveats: The authors found GvH clones in recipient marrow, some appearing first in ileum or blood.

Sequencing was performed with immunoSEQ multiplex PCR; in TCRdb, only in-frame clones are kept and a portion is missing. This sample has 100,000 or so clones, with 92% found just once. The rearrangement links TRBV11-3 to TRBJ2-3; D is unresolved. The origin of this receptor is a human donor who received an intestinal transplant. This specimen was unstimulated CD4+ T cells sorted from spleen or lymph node cells, taken before intestinal transplant. CDR3 bases: TGTGCCAGCAGCTTTGAACAGACAGATACGCAGTATTTT. Translated, it gives CASSFEQTDTQYF.